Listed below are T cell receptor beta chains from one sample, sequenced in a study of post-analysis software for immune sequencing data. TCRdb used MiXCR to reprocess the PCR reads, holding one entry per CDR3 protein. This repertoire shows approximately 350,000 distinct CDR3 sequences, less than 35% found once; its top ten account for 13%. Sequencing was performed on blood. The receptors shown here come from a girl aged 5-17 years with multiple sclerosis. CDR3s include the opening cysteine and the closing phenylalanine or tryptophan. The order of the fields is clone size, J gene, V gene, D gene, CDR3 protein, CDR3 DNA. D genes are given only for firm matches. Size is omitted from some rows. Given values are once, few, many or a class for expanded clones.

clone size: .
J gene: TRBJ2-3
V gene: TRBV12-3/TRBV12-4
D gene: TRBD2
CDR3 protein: CASSLDPLDSAIAGDLSTDTQYF
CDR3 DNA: TGTGCCAGCAGTTTAGACCCCCTGGACTCCGCGATAGCGGGGGACCTTAGCACAGATACGCAGTATTTT

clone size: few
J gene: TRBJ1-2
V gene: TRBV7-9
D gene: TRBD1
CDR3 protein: CASSQQAGTGLYGYTF
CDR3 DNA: TGTGCCAGCAGTCAACAAGCCGGGACAGGCCTTTATGGCTACACCTTC

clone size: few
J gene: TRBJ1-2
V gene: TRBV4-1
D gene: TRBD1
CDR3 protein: CASSFIAGTGANYGYTF
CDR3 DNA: TGCGCCAGCAGTTTCATCGCCGGGACAGGGGCCAACTATGGCTACACCTTC

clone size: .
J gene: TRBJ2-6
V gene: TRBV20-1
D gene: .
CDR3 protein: CSAPSSGANVLTF
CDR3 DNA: TGCAGTGCTCCCAGCTCTGGGGCCAACGTCCTGACTTTC

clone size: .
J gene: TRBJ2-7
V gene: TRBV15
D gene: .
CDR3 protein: CATSRVTGYGEQYF
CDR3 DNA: TGTGCCACCAGCAGAGTAACAGGGTATGGGGAGCAGTACTTC

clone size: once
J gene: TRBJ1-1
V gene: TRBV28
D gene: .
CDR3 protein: CASSIQGVNTEAFF
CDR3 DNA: TGTGCCAGCAGTATCCAAGGAGTGAACACTGAAGCTTTCTTT

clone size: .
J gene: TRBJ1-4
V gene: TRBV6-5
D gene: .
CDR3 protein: CASSQSGMATNEKLFF
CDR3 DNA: TGTGCCAGCAGTCAGTCCGGGATGGCAACTAATGAAAAACTGTTTTTT

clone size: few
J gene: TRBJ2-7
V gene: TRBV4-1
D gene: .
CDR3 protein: CASSQESSPYEQYF
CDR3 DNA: TGCGCCAGCAGCCAAGAATCCTCCCCCTACGAGCAGTACTTC

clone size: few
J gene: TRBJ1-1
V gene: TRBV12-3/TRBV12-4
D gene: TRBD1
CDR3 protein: CASSHGQDHTEAFF
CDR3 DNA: TGTGCCAGCAGCCATGGACAGGACCACACTGAAGCTTTCTTT

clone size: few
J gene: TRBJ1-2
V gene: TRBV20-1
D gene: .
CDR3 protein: CSAPSRGDGYTF
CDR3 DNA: TGCAGTGCCCCTTCTCGGGGTGATGGCTACACCTTC

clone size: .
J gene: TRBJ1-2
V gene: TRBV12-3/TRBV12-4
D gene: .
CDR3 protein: CASNQGANYGYTF
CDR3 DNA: TGTGCCAGCAACCAAGGGGCCAACTATGGCTACACCTTC

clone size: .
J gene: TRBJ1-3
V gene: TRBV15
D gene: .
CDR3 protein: CATSRDQASSGNTIYF
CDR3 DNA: TGTGCCACCAGCAGAGACCAGGCAAGCTCTGGAAACACCATATATTTT

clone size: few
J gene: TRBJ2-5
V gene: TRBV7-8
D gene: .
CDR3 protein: CASSTGRRQETQYF
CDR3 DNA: TGTGCCAGCAGCACCGGACGCCGGCAAGAGACCCAGTACTTC

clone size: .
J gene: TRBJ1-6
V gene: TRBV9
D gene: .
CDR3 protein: CASSPEGDRSNSPLHF
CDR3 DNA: TGTGCCAGCAGCCCCGAGGGGGACCGATCTAATTCACCCCTCCACTTT

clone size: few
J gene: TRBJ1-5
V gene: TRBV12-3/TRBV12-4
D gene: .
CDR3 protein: CASSPGDQPQHF
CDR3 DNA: TGTGCCAGCAGTCCCGGAGATCAGCCCCAGCATTTT

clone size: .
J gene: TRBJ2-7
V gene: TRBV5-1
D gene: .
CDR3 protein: CASSFPGSGYEQYF
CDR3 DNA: TGCGCCAGCAGCTTCCCCGGTTCAGGTTACGAGCAGTACTTC